Listed below are T cell receptor beta chains from one sample, sequenced in a study of CD8 T cells in ankylosing spondylitis. TCRdb re-called the 5' RACE reads through MiXCR, storing one row per CDR3 protein. The sample yields some 150,000 distinct CDR3 sequences, 9.5% to 12% seen once. The sequencing sample was made of blood, either unsorted or a sorted T cell fraction (not recorded which). These receptors came from a female donor with ankylosing spondylitis or in good health (not recorded which). Both conserved end residues are part of each CDR3. A D gene is named only where the DNA matches it firmly. Clone sizes are given selectively: once, few, many, or a class where the clone is expanded.

NA,TRBJ1-2,many,TRBV20-1,CSARETLDSYGYTF,TGCAGTGCTAGAGAGACTTTGGACAGCTATGGCTACACCTTC
NA,TRBJ1-2,many,TRBV5-1,CASSFFGREGYTF,TGCGCCAGCAGCTTCTTTGGTCGGGAGGGCTACACCTTC
TRBD1,TRBJ1-6,NA,TRBV19,CASSIGGTVNSPLHF,TGTGCCAGTAGTATAGGGGGGACAGTTAATTCACCCCTCCACTTT
TRBD1,TRBJ1-1,NA,TRBV29-1,CSVATGGGTEAFF,TGCAGCGTCGCCACAGGGGGAGGTACTGAAGCTTTCTTT
TRBD2,TRBJ2-7,few,TRBV11-2,CASSFLGTSGGAYEQYF,TGTGCCAGCAGCTTCCTAGGGACTAGCGGGGGGGCATACGAGCAGTACTTC
NA,TRBJ2-7,NA,TRBV21-1,CASSKVHPTACYEQYF,TGTGCCAGCAGCAAAGTTCACCCCACAGCCTGCTACGAGCAGTACTTC
NA,TRBJ2-1,many,TRBV7-8,CASREEGASDNEQFF,TGTGCCAGCAGGGAGGAGGGGGCGTCGGACAATGAGCAGTTCTTC
NA,TRBJ2-1,many,TRBV23-1,CASSQTGGTDEQFF,TGCGCCAGCAGTCAAACAGGAGGGACCGATGAGCAGTTCTTC
NA,TRBJ2-5,many,TRBV6-1,CASRRVPKTETQYF,TGTGCCAGCAGGAGGGTTCCAAAGACTGAGACCCAGTACTTC
TRBD1,TRBJ2-2,many,TRBV12-3/TRBV12-4,CASSSGQGFRELFF,TGTGCCAGCAGTTCGGGACAGGGGTTCCGGGAGCTGTTTTTT
TRBD2,TRBJ2-7,many,TRBV20-1,CSARPTSGNSYEQYF,TGCAGTGCTAGACCGACTAGCGGGAATTCTTACGAGCAGTACTTC
NA,TRBJ2-2,many,TRBV29-1,CSVPTGRGELFF,TGCAGCGTCCCCACAGGGCGTGGGGAGCTGTTTTTT
TRBD1,TRBJ1-2,many,TRBV7-9,CASSFPTGGFGYTF,TGTGCCAGCAGCTTTCCTACAGGGGGTTTTGGCTACACCTTC
NA,TRBJ1-1,many,TRBV5-1,CASSLVGGGYTEAFF,TGCGCCAGCAGCCTGGTCGGGGGGGGCTACACTGAAGCTTTCTTT
TRBD1,TRBJ2-7,NA,TRBV18,CASSPPNSVTGHSYEQYF,TGTGCCAGCTCACCACCGAATTCCGTGACAGGGCACTCCTACGAGCAGTACTTC
NA,TRBJ2-5,NA,TRBV5-5,CASSLRGAGLGETQYF,TGTGCCAGCAGCTTGAGGGGCGCGGGGTTAGGGGAGACCCAGTACTTC
NA,TRBJ2-7,many,TRBV20-1,CSAKDGTISYEQYF,TGCAGTGCTAAGGACGGGACCATCTCCTACGAGCAGTACTTC
NA,TRBJ1-1,many,TRBV3-1,CASSQGTRAEAFF,TGTGCCAGCAGCCAAGGGACAAGGGCTGAAGCTTTCTTT
TRBD1,TRBJ1-1,many,TRBV29-1,CSVGGQVNTEAFF,TGCAGCGTTGGAGGACAGGTAAACACTGAAGCTTTCTTT
NA,TRBJ2-6,NA,TRBV29-1,CSVRGELSGANVLTF,TGCAGCGTTAGGGGCGAACTCTCTGGGGCCAACGTCCTGACTTTC
TRBD1,TRBJ1-1,many,TRBV20-1,CSARGQGGYTEAFF,TGCAGTGCTAGAGGACAGGGGGGGTACACTGAAGCTTTCTTT
NA,TRBJ2-7,NA,TRBV28,CTSLRTVMTGVGEQYF,TGTACCAGCTTGAGGACAGTTATGACGGGGGTGGGGGAGCAGTACTTC
NA,TRBJ2-2,NA,TRBV1,CTSSQDGIVAGTNTGELFF,TGCACCAGCAGCCAAGATGGGATCGTAGCGGGTACGAACACCGGGGAGCTGTTTTTT
TRBD1,TRBJ1-3,many,TRBV12-3/TRBV12-4,CATVTGAGNTIYF,TGTGCCACCGTTACAGGGGCAGGAAACACCATATATTTT
NA,TRBJ1-3,few,TRBV20-1,CSAGDRQLKYF,TGCAGTGCTGGAGACAGACAGCTAAAGTATTTT
NA,TRBJ2-3,many,TRBV19,CASSPGLITDTQYF,TGTGCCAGTAGTCCGGGACTTATCACAGATACGCAGTATTTT
NA,TRBJ2-1,many,TRBV20-1,CSATPSLGSSYNEQFF,TGCAGTGCTACTCCTTCGCTCGGCTCGTCCTACAATGAGCAGTTCTTC
TRBD2,TRBJ2-3,many,TRBV5-1,CASSLVGTSGRRFTDTQYF,TGCGCCAGCAGCTTGGTGGGGACTAGCGGGAGAAGGTTCACAGATACGCAGTATTTT
NA,TRBJ1-1,many,TRBV6-2/TRBV6-3,CASREQTMNTEAFF,TGTGCCAGCAGGGAACAGACCATGAACACTGAAGCTTTCTTT
TRBD1,TRBJ2-1,many,TRBV7-3,CASSLNGQGAYYNEQFF,TGTGCCAGCAGCTTAAACGGACAGGGGGCCTACTACAATGAGCAGTTCTTC
NA,TRBJ1-3,NA,TRBV7-9,CASSSWTARGNTIYF,TGTGCCAGCAGCTCCTGGACAGCTCGTGGAAACACCATATATTTT